This T cell receptor beta chain was sequenced in a study of blood T cells in healthy people across ages. The second PCR ran roughly 6 to 11 cycles with a sample-barcoded 5' primer and J-beta primers. From the 5' RACE reads, TCRdb called clonotypes with MiXCR, one entry per CDR3 protein. The data contain approximately 2,000,000 distinct CDR3 sequences, about two fifths of them singletons. Study-level points and caveats: Donors of long life had a larger count of naive CD4+ cells and greater diversity than aged donors. Researchers judged that diversity estimates from one million T cells fell short of true values. Unsorted PBMCs prevented conclusive naive versus antigen-experienced comparison.

Every participating donor contributed approximately 10 milliliters of peripheral blood through a draw. The V gene's germline CDR1 is SGHTA and CDR2 FQGNSA. The CDR3 sequence is 14 residues long. Remarks on this clonotype: What it binds is unknown. A junction end diverges from the germline sequence, so it may reflect a read error.

Input material: blood. The genes are TRBV7-2 and TRBJ2-3; the D gene could be TRBD1 or TRBD2 (5 bases each). The sequence was obtained from a human donor in good health. The CDR3 is CASSLGTITGTQYF. CDR3 nucleotide sequence: TGTGCCAGCAGCCTTGGGACCATCACAGGTACGCAGTATTTT.